A single sample is the source of the 9 T cell receptor beta chains below, sequenced in a study of PD-L1 blockade in urothelial cancer. Produced via immunoSEQ multiplex PCR; TCRdb's table is partial and in-frame only. The sample lists about 32,000 clones; 75% to 90% were seen once. Source: PBMCs, taken around atezolizumab (anti-PD-L1) treatment. These receptors were obtained from a man aged 50 to 60 with urothelial cancer.

Note on this clone: The junction does not match germline at one end; this may be a read error. The chain uses TRBV7-7 and TRBJ1-4, with 7 bases that match TRBD1. The length of the CDR3 is 14 residues. Germline V gives CDR1 SSHAT, CDR2 FNYEAQ (reference sequence). CDR3 DNA sequence: TGTGCTAGCAGCTTAAACCCGTGGGACAGTAAACTGTTTTTT. Translated, it gives CASSLNPWDSKLFF. The complete variable domain, with remaining parts taken from reference TRBV7-7 and TRBJ1-4, reads GAGVSQSPRYKVTKRGQDVTLRCDPISSHATLYWYQQALGQGPEFLTYFNYEAQPDKSGLPSDRFSAERPEGSISTLTIQRTEQRDSAMYRCASSLNPWDSKLFFGSGTQLSVL.

The chain is built from TRBV7-9 and TRBJ2-5; 9 bases fit TRBD1. The V gene end was trimmed by 2 bases and the J gene end by 5 bases; junction bases not matched to a gene: 6. CDR1 is SEHNR, CDR2 FQNEAQ, per germline (reference sequence). The CDR3 is 15 amino acids. The CDR3 is CASSLIQGAGETQYF. The CDR3 bases are TGTGCCAGCAGCTTAATACAGGGGGCAGGTGAGACCCAGTACTTC.

A few counts support this clone. The rearrangement links TRBV10-3 to TRBJ1-2; 7 bases are a match to TRBD1. The CDR3 runs to 12 residues. With 10 bases clipped from V and 4 bases from J, the junction kept 6 bases outside the gene matches. In germline, CDR1 is ENHRY, CDR2 SYGVKD. DNA of the CDR3: TGTGCCACGCAGGGGGGTCTCTATGGCTACACCTTC. It codes for CATQGGLYGYTF.

This chain uses TRBV4-3 with TRBJ2-1; 7 bases align to TRBD2. The germline V gene has CDR1 LGHNA and CDR2 YSLEER. V dropped 1 base and J dropped 0; count of bases not matched to a gene: 9. The CDR3 has 18 residues. The CDR3 is CASSQVGWGGDSYNEQFF. DNA of the CDR3: TGCGCCAGCAGCCAAGTCGGTTGGGGAGGGGACTCCTACAATGAGCAGTTCTTC.

V and J are TRBV9 and TRBJ1-3, with D tentatively TRBD1 (6 bases). V lost 0 bases and J 5 bases, leaving 9 bases between the germline ends. The CDR3 length is 14 residues. CDR1 is SGDLS, CDR2 YYNGEE, per germline. CDR3 sequence: CASSVEGDRNTIYF. The CDR3 region has the DNA TGTGCCAGCAGCGTAGAGGGGGACCGAAACACCATATATTTT.

This chain joins TRBV7-9 and TRBJ2-3; TRBD1 is a possible D gene (6 bases). Germline values: CDR1 SEHNR, CDR2 FQNEAQ (reference sequence). With 4 bases removed from V and 6 bases from J, the gap between germline ends came to 11 bases. The CDR3 covers 13 residues. CDR3 coding DNA: TGTGCCAGCAGCTCCCGACAGGACGATACGCAGTATTTT. This gives the protein CASSSRQDDTQYF.

This clone occurred once. The J gene is TRBJ1-3, the V gene TRBV5-1; no definite D call. The germline gives CDR1 SGHRS, CDR2 YFSETQ. The CDR3 contains 15 residues. Trimming removed 3 bases at V and 0 bases at J, with 10 bases between. This CDR3 is CASSSGSVSGNTIYF. The CDR3 nucleotides read TGCGCCAGCAGCTCGGGGTCAGTCTCTGGAAACACCATATATTTT. The full variable domain, with the rest looked up from reference TRBV5-1 and TRBJ1-3, is KAGVTQTPRYLIKTRGQQVTLSCSPISGHRSVSWYQQTPGQGLQFLFEYFSETQRNKGNFPGRFSGRQFSNSRSEMNVSTLELGDSALYLCASSSGSVSGNTIYFGEGSWLTVV.

This sequence joins TRBV19 and TRBJ2-2; a possible D gene is TRBD2 (5 bases). Germline V gene data show CDR1 as LNHDA and CDR2 as SQIVND (reference sequence). V was shortened by 1 base and J by 0 bases, with 12 bases between the two germline ends. The CDR3 is 17 residues long. The CDR3 loop reads CASSIGRGPPNTGELFF. In DNA, the CDR3 is TGTGCCAGTAGTATAGGTCGAGGGCCCCCGAACACCGGGGAGCTGTTTTTT.

V gene TRBV5-6 combines with J gene TRBJ2-1; D is ambiguous. CDR1 and CDR2 (germline): SGHDT, YYEEEE. The CDR3 is 16 amino acids. V was cut by 0 bases and J by 3 bases, with 13 bases left in between. CDR3: CASSLDPLVLYNEQFF. DNA for the CDR3: TGTGCCAGCAGCTTGGACCCCCTAGTTCTCTACAATGAGCAGTTCTTC.